The 4 T cell receptor beta chains reported below all come from one sample, sequenced in a study of blood T cell repertoires in COVID-19. Profiled with immunoSEQ multiplex PCR; TCRdb holds only in-frame clones, not every one. The table records 140,000 or so clones, roughly 88% of them present only once. Sequencing was done on a sample of peripheral blood. The receptors come from a woman aged 45-65 years with acute or convalescent COVID-19.

The chain joins TRBV7-9 to TRBJ1-5, with no clear D. Trimming removed 4 bases at V and 5 bases at J, with 12 bases between. There are 14 residues in the CDR3. The V gene's germline CDR1 is SEHNR and CDR2 FQNEAQ (reference sequence). The CDR3 DNA is TGTGCCAGCAGCTCTGATGAGGGAGATCAGCCCCAGCATTTT. It codes for CASSSDEGDQPQHF.

The count of this clone is one. This rearrangement joins TRBV2 to TRBJ2-4; the match to TRBD1 covers 8 bases. Germline lookup yields CDR1 SNHLY and CDR2 FYNNEI. V was pared by 6 bases and J by 7 bases, with 11 bases of the junction left unmatched. CDR3 size: 15 residues. The CDR3 coding sequence is TGTGCCAGCAGCCTCGAGTCAGGGGGCAGGAACATTCAGTACTTC. This codes for CASSLESGGRNIQYF.

About this clone: At one end the junction does not follow the germline gene, possibly because of a read error. J is TRBJ2-3 and V is TRBV4-1; 9 bases fit TRBD2. The CDR3 loop spans 18 amino acids. Germline-derived CDR1 and CDR2 are MGHRA and YSYEKL. The CDR3 reads CASSQDLVLAGSTNTQYF. The CDR3 DNA is TGCGCCAGCAGCCAAGATCTGGTACTAGCGGGTAGCACAAATACGCAGTATTTT.

This clone has a single count. CDR3 coding DNA: TGTGCCAGTAGTATGGCAGGGTCCACTAATGAAAAACTGTTTTTT. This codes for CASSMAGSTNEKLFF. The chain joins TRBV19 to TRBJ1-4, with a weak D call TRBD1 (5 bases). The germline gives CDR1 LNHDA, CDR2 SQIVND (reference sequence). Trimming pared 3 bases from V and 2 bases from J, leaving 10 bases between. This CDR3 is 15 amino acids long. Based on the CDR3 plus reference TRBV19 and TRBJ1-4, the full variable domain is DGGITQSPKYLFRKEGQNVTLSCEQNLNHDAMYWYRQDPGQGLRLIYYSQIVNDFQKGDIAEGYSVSREKKESFPLTVTSAQKNPTAFYLCASSMAGSTNEKLFFGSGTQLSVL.